One and the same sample provided the 21 T cell receptor beta chains below, sequenced in a study of response to subunit inactivated influenza vaccine. TCRdb ran MiXCR on the RT-PCR reads and lists one entry per CDR3 protein. The sample holds 450,000 to 600,000 distinct CDR3 sequences, around 8% seen once. The sequencing used PBMCs from blood, collected approximately 25 months after vaccination. These receptors all come from a man in his fifties or sixties who received an inactivated influenza vaccine.

This clonotype was seen a handful of times. The chain recombines TRBV5-6 with TRBJ2-7; the match to TRBD1 covers 8 bases. This CDR3 contains 14 residues. The V and J ends lost 4 bases and 6 bases, in that order; junction bases with no gene match: 9. Germline V lookup: CDR1 SGHDT, CDR2 YYEEEE. CDR3 in amino acids: CASSRKDRVFEQYF. For the CDR3, the DNA is TGTGCCAGCAGCCGAAAGGACAGGGTATTCGAGCAGTACTTC.

V is TRBV4-1 and J is TRBJ1-4, with D hard to call. Trimming cost V 0 bases and J 8 bases, with 19 bases left between them. CDR1 and CDR2 from the germline V gene are MGHRA and YSYEKL. The length of the CDR3 is 17 residues. DNA for the CDR3: TGCGCCAGCAGCCAAGATGAGGAGTTGGGAGGAGGGGAAAAACTGTTTTTT. Its protein product is CASSQDEELGGGEKLFF.

This clonotype was seen many times. The chain recombines TRBV20-1 with TRBJ2-7; D is ambiguous. Germline CDR1 is DFQATT and CDR2 is SNEGSKA (reference sequence). V lost 0 bases, J lost 1 base, and 13 bases lay in between. CDR3 length: 15 residues. CDR3 bases: TGCAGTGCTAGAGATTACAGAAAAGGGTCCTACGAGCAGTACTTC. This codes for CSARDYRKGSYEQYF.

This clonotype was detected many times. The rearrangement links TRBV21-1 to TRBJ2-3; the table names TRBD2, a call not compared with the DNA. TRBV21-1 is given as a pseudogene. This CDR3 contains 18 residues. The CDR3 DNA reads TGTGCCAGCAGCAATAGGAGAGCTAGCGGCCCTATCACAGATACGCAGTATTTT. This sequence encodes CASSNRRASGPITDTQYF.

This sequence joins TRBV12-3 or TRBV12-4 and TRBJ1-1; D gene uncertain. This CDR3 has 13 amino acids. Trimming removed 3 bases from V and 6 bases from J, with 11 bases in between. Here the CDR3 DNA reads TGTGCCAGCAGTTTTTTTCCGGGGTCTGAAGCTTTCTTT. Encoded protein: CASSFFPGSEAFF.

This clonotype was observed a few times. The chain joins TRBV12-3 or TRBV12-4 to TRBJ2-3; no definite D call. This CDR3 comprises 13 residues. Trimming shortened V by 7 bases and J by 11 bases, and 19 bases separated the two germline ends. In nucleotides, the CDR3 is TGTGCCAGCACCCCTCGACCCATCGATGGGCAGTATTTT. Residues: CASTPRPIDGQYF.

This clonotype showed up just a few times. The chain is built from TRBV28 and TRBJ2-3; 8 nucleotides line up with TRBD2. CDR1 and CDR2 (germline): MDHEN, SYDVKM. The V gene end was trimmed by 6 bases and the J gene end by 5 bases; junction bases not matched to a gene: 7. The CDR3 runs 14 residues. CDR3 nucleotides: TGTGCCAGCAGCAATAGCGGGATCAAAGATACGCAGTATTTT. Encoded protein: CASSNSGIKDTQYF.

This clonotype was seen ten or more times. This sequence joins TRBV6-1 and TRBJ1-2; no reliable D call. Trimming stripped 3 bases from V and 6 bases from J, with 11 bases between. This CDR3 has 13 residues. Germline V gene data show CDR1 as MNHNS and CDR2 as SASEGT. The CDR3 is CASSDPLFNGYTF. CDR3 nucleotides: TGTGCCAGCAGTGACCCACTGTTCAATGGCTACACCTTC.

This clonotype was observed many times. This chain uses TRBV20-1 with TRBJ2-2; D might be TRBD1 (5 bases). Germline V gene sequence: CDR1 DFQATT, CDR2 SNEGSKA (reference sequence). The CDR3 consists of 13 residues. Trimming cost V 1 base and J 6 bases, with 9 bases left between them. In DNA, the CDR3 is TGCAGTGCTAGAGCCTCAGGGTCCGGGGAGCTGTTTTTT. It translates to CSARASGSGELFF.

The chain recombines TRBV27 with TRBJ2-7; 7 nucleotides align to TRBD1. This CDR3 comprises 13 residues. From germline, CDR1 is MNHEY and CDR2 SMNVEV (reference sequence). The ends lost 5 bases at V and 6 bases at J; junction bases unmatched: 7. CDR3 DNA: TGTGCCAGCAGTACCATCTCAGGGGGCGAGCAGTACTTC. Translating gives CASSTISGGEQYF.

This chain uses TRBV2 with TRBJ2-1; D unresolved. V lost 1 base and J lost 9, with 4 bases in between. The CDR3 spans 11 residues. CDR1 SNHLY and CDR2 FYNNEI come from the germline V gene. CDR3 region: CASSEETEQFF. In DNA, the CDR3 is TGTGCCAGCAGTGAAGAAACTGAGCAGTTCTTC. The full variable domain, with the rest looked up from reference TRBV2 and TRBJ2-1, is EPEVTQTPSHQVTQMGQEVILRCVPISNHLYFYWYRQILGQKVEFLVSFYNNEISEKSEIFDDQFSVERPDGSNFTLKIRSTKLEDSAMYFCASSEETEQFFGPGTRLTVL.

Many counts were recorded for this clonotype. A read error may account for a junction end that differs from germline. This chain links TRBV4-2 with TRBJ2-7; either TRBD1 or TRBD2 may fit D (5 bases each). This CDR3 has 14 amino acids. CDR1 is LGHNA, CDR2 YNFKEQ, per germline. The CDR3 loop is CASSQGGISHEQYF. In nucleotides, the CDR3 is TGTGCCAGCAGCCAAGGGGGGATCTCCCACGAGCAGTACTTC.

This clonotype was picked up a small number of times. The chain employs TRBV4-2 and TRBJ2-3, with TRBD1 identical over 7 bases. Looked up from germline, CDR1 is LGHNA and CDR2 is YNFKEQ. This CDR3 comprises 15 residues. The V segment lost 0 bases and the J segment 3 bases; nucleotides outside the gene matches: 3. The CDR3 nucleotides are TGTGCCAGCAGCCAAGAACACAGGGGTACAGATACGCAGTATTTT. Translating gives CASSQEHRGTDTQYF.

This clonotype has ten or more counts. This sequence joins TRBV21-1 and TRBJ2-1; no DNA check was done on the table's D call, TRBD2. TRBV21-1 represents a pseudogene. The CDR3 is 16 amino acids. This CDR3 is CASSTNTSGRSNEQFF. DNA for the CDR3: TGTGCCAGCAGCACAAATACTAGCGGGAGGAGCAATGAGCAGTTCTTC.

This clonotype occurred a few times. The CDR3 protein is CASSPGGGEKLFF. The CDR3 DNA sequence: TGTGCCAGCAGCCCCGGGGGAGGAGAAAAACTGTTTTTT. The rearrangement uses TRBV7-2 and TRBJ1-4, with D perhaps matching TRBD1 (5 bases). The germline V gene encodes CDR1 SGHTA and CDR2 FQGNSA. This CDR3 is built from 13 residues. Trimming took 5 bases from V and 8 from J, leaving 12 bases between them.

At least ten counts were recorded for this clonotype. The gene calls are TRBV5-1 and TRBJ2-7; a possible D gene is TRBD1 (6 bases). From germline, CDR1 is SGHRS and CDR2 YFSETQ. The CDR3 loop spans 15 amino acids. The V end was cut by 0 bases, the J end by 0 bases, with 10 bases between. CDR3: CASSLVRTDSYEQYF. CDR3 bases: TGCGCCAGCAGCTTGGTTCGGACAGACTCCTACGAGCAGTACTTC.

This clonotype showed up just a few times. CDR3 sequence (DNA): TGTGCCAGCAAAGTCCCGGGTCGGGGCGAGCAGTACTTC. Its protein product is CASKVPGRGEQYF. This chain uses TRBV28 with TRBJ2-7; a weak D match, TRBD2 (5 bases). Trimming pared 7 bases from V and 6 bases from J, leaving 16 bases between. This CDR3 contains 13 residues. CDR1 MDHEN and CDR2 SYDVKM come from the germline V gene. Full variable domain (remainder filled in from reference TRBV28 and TRBJ2-7): DVKVTQSSRYLVKRTGEKVFLECVQDMDHENMFWYRQDPGLGLRLIYFSYDVKMKEKGDIPEGYSVSREKKERFSLILESASTNQTSMYLCASKVPGRGEQYFGPGTRLTVT.

The chain carries TRBV5-1 and TRBJ2-3; TRBD2 agrees at 10 bases. Trimming cost V 4 bases and J 8 bases; bases outside gene matches: 10. The CDR3 covers 15 residues. The germline gives CDR1 SGHRS, CDR2 YFSETQ. CDR3: CASSPSGGGSATQYF. The CDR3 DNA reads as TGCGCCAGCAGCCCTAGCGGGGGAGGCTCAGCTACGCAGTATTTT.

This clonotype occurred a few times. The CDR3 nucleotides are TGTGCCACCCGAAGCGGACAGGTCTCCTACAATGAGCAGTTCTTC. Translation gives CATRSGQVSYNEQFF. V usage is TRBV15 and J usage is TRBJ2-1; 7 bases are shared with TRBD1. This CDR3 region has 15 residues. The V segment lost 8 bases and the J segment 0 bases; nucleotides outside the gene matches: 7. CDR1 LNHNV and CDR2 YYDKDF come from the germline V gene (reference sequence).

The CDR3 nucleotides read TGCGCCAGCAGCACGGCTGGGGCATACATGAACACTGAAGCTTTCTTT. It encodes CASSTAGAYMNTEAFF. The rearrangement links TRBV5-1 to TRBJ1-1; perhaps TRBD1 as D (5 bases). In germline, CDR1 is SGHRS, CDR2 YFSETQ. With 4 bases removed from V and 0 bases from J, the gap between germline ends came to 16 bases. This CDR3 contains 16 residues.

The sample holds a few counts of this clonotype. J is TRBJ2-5 and V is TRBV5-6, with D perhaps TRBD1 or TRBD2 (5 bases each). V was pared by 4 bases and J by 5 bases, with 9 bases between. This CDR3 is 12 amino acids long. CDR1 is SGHDT, CDR2 YYEEEE, per germline. CDR3 bases: TGTGCCAGCAGCCGAGGGGCGGAGACCCAGTACTTC. It is translated as CASSRGAETQYF.